This T cell receptor beta chain was identified in a study of OX40 agonist ivuxolimab in advanced cancers. Study information: Of the participants, under 50% had some prior anti-PD-1, anti-PD-L1 or anti-CTLA-4 therapy, which was allowed. Study-wide results and caveats: Low normalized T-cell clonal expansion was additionally recorded for some nonresponders. On average, CD8+ T cells had more expanded clones than CD4+.

Details on this clone: Antigen specificity is unknown.

The V and J ends lost 0 bases and 8 bases, in that order; junction bases with no gene match: 9. The CDR3 sequence is 16 residues long. Germline-derived CDR1 and CDR2 are MGHRA and YSYEKL. This table comes from immunoSEQ multiplex PCR, and its TCRdb copy is limited to in-frame clones, with some not included. The sample includes about 50,000 clones, 80% to 90% seen only once; the top ten take approximately 53%. This TCR derives from an adult with an advanced solid tumor such as melanoma, head and neck, liver or kidney cancer. The sequenced sample was CD4+ or CD8+ T cells sorted from blood, obtained in a trial of the OX40 agonist ivuxolimab. The chain carries TRBV4-1 and TRBJ2-3; 9 bases map to TRBD2. The CDR3 bases are TGCGCCAGCAGCCAAGAGGGGACTAGCTTCTGGGGTACGCAGTATTTT. Its translation: CASSQEGTSFWGTQYF.